These 20 T cell receptor beta chains were all obtained from the same sample, sequenced in a study of T cell responses to AZD1222 COVID-19 vaccine. Profiled with immunoSEQ multiplex PCR; TCRdb holds only in-frame clones, not every one. The sample consists of about 140,000 clones, nearly 95% of them appearing once. The source was peripheral blood, collected on day 0 of AZD1222 vaccination. The receptors shown here come from an adult in good health.

The V and J genes are TRBV25-1 and TRBJ2-7; weak D call: TRBD2 (6 bases). V was clipped by 3 bases and J by 2 bases, with 8 bases between them. Germline-derived CDR1 and CDR2 are MGHDK and SYGVNS. The CDR3 consists of 13 residues. The CDR3 here is CASSDGRTYEQYF. The CDR3 DNA follows: TGTGCCAGCAGTGACGGGAGAACCTACGAGCAGTACTTC.

The rearrangement links TRBV28 to TRBJ2-5; tentative D call: TRBD1 (6 bases). The germline V gene has CDR1 MDHEN and CDR2 SYDVKM. V was pared by 5 bases and J by 2 bases, with 12 bases between. CDR3 length: 14 amino acids. Written as DNA, the CDR3 is TGTGCCAGCAGTCTGACAGGTGAACAAGAGACCCAGTACTTC. Protein: CASSLTGEQETQYF.

A note on this clone: A junction end diverges from the germline sequence, so it may reflect a read error. The gene calls are TRBV7-9 and TRBJ2-5; D remains ambiguous. Germline assignment: CDR1 SEHNR and CDR2 FQNEAQ (reference sequence). This CDR3 has 11 amino acids. The CDR3 bases are TGTGCCAGCACCTTAGGAGAGACCCAGTACTTC. This gives the protein CASTLGETQYF.

The J gene is TRBJ1-1, the V gene TRBV28, with a weak D call TRBD1 (6 bases). This CDR3 has 16 amino acids. CDR1 is MDHEN, CDR2 SYDVKM, per germline. V shed 7 bases and J shed 3 bases, with 21 bases lying between them. The CDR3 spells CASKRLTGSKDTEAFF. CDR3 coding DNA: TGTGCCAGCAAACGCCTAACAGGGTCAAAGGACACTGAAGCTTTCTTT.

The V gene is TRBV15, the J gene TRBJ2-7, with 12 nucleotides matching TRBD2. The CDR3 loop spans 16 amino acids. J was trimmed by 3 bases and V by 1 base; bases with no gene match: 4. Germline values: CDR1 LNHNV, CDR2 YYDKDF (reference sequence). The CDR3 here is CATSRVAGLAGYEQYF. The CDR3, as DNA: TGTGCCACCAGCAGAGTTGCGGGACTAGCGGGCTACGAGCAGTACTTC.

This chain connects TRBV5-1 to TRBJ1-1; D gene ambiguous. V was pared by 1 base and J by 2 bases, with 6 bases between. The CDR3 contains 13 residues. Per germline, CDR1 SGHRS and CDR2 YFSETQ. The CDR3 sequence is CASSLSLNTEAFF. The CDR3 nucleotides are TGCGCCAGCAGCTTGTCGCTTAACACTGAAGCTTTCTTT.

The rearrangement joins TRBV13 to TRBJ1-2; D is undetermined. The CDR3 runs to 14 residues. V dropped 1 base and J dropped 6 bases, with 12 bases sitting between them. Germline V gene lookup returns CDR1 PRHDT and CDR2 FYEKMQ (reference sequence). The CDR3 loop reads CASSLVGGTDGYTF. DNA of the CDR3: TGTGCCAGCAGCTTAGTGGGTGGAACAGATGGCTACACCTTC.

This clone showed up just a few times. V is TRBV25-1 and J is TRBJ2-2; D possibly corresponds to TRBD2 (6 bases). There are 15 residues in the CDR3. V shed 3 bases and J shed 6 bases, with 14 bases lying between them. The germline V gene has CDR1 MGHDK and CDR2 SYGVNS. The CDR3 nucleotides are TGTGCCAGCAGTGATTCCGGGACTCAACCCGGGGAGCTGTTTTTT. This sequence encodes CASSDSGTQPGELFF.

V and J are TRBV6-2 or TRBV6-3 and TRBJ2-1; TRBD2 matches 8 bases. From germline, CDR1 is MNHEY and CDR2 SVGEGT. The J segment lost 7 bases and the V segment lost 4 bases, leaving 6 bases of the junction unmatched. The CDR3 is 14 amino acids. The CDR3 here is CASSLDRGGNEQFF. DNA of the CDR3: TGTGCCAGCAGTTTAGACCGGGGGGGAAATGAGCAGTTCTTC.

The rearrangement uses TRBV2 and TRBJ1-1; D call uncertain. The CDR3 extends over 14 amino acids. V gave up 1 base and J gave up 1 base, with 7 bases separating them. Germline CDR1 and CDR2: SNHLY and FYNNEI. DNA of the CDR3: TGTGCCAGCAGTGAAGACGGAGAGAACACTGAAGCTTTCTTT. Protein: CASSEDGENTEAFF.

The V call is TRBV18, the J call TRBJ2-7; 11 nucleotides line up with TRBD1. J lost 6 bases, V lost 3 bases, and 7 bases had no gene match. Germline assignment: CDR1 KGHSH and CDR2 LQKENI. This CDR3 is built from 15 residues. The CDR3 protein is CASSPSGTGGTEQYF. The DNA for the CDR3 is TGTGCCAGCTCACCTTCCGGGACAGGGGGAACCGAGCAGTACTTC.

The V and J genes are TRBV28 and TRBJ2-1; 8 bases fit TRBD2. With V trimmed by 3 bases and J by 5 bases, 6 bases remained unmatched. The CDR3 totals 15 residues. From germline, CDR1 is MDHEN and CDR2 SYDVKM. CDR3 loop: CASSFSGRIDNEQFF. CDR3 DNA sequence: TGTGCCAGCAGTTTCAGCGGGAGAATCGACAATGAGCAGTTCTTC.

The V and J genes are TRBV6-1 and TRBJ1-2, with TRBD1 matching 8 bases. The CDR3 runs 15 residues. CDR1 is MNHNS, CDR2 SASEGT, per germline. Trimming took 1 base from V and 7 from J; bases not matched to a gene: 8. CDR3 bases: TGTGCCAGCAGTGAAGGGGGGACAGGTCCGTTTGGCTACACCTTC. It translates to CASSEGGTGPFGYTF.

This rearrangement joins TRBV27 to TRBJ1-1; TRBD1 is a possible D gene (5 bases). V was pared by 0 bases and J by 2 bases, with 16 bases between. Germline CDR1 reads MNHEY; CDR2 reads SMNVEV (reference sequence). The CDR3 has 17 amino acids. The CDR3 DNA reads TGTGCCAGCAGTTTATCTCGGCAGGGCGGTAGAAACACTGAAGCTTTCTTT. It is translated as CASSLSRQGGRNTEAFF.

The chain is built from TRBV3-1 (or the pseudogene TRBV3-2) and TRBJ2-3; possibly TRBD1 for D (5 bases). Trimming removed 2 bases at V and 2 bases at J, with 8 bases between. This CDR3 has 14 residues. Per the germline V gene, CDR1 is LGHDT and CDR2 is YNNKEL (reference sequence). CDR3 coding DNA: TGTGCCAGCAGCCAAAGACAGATCACAGATACGCAGTATTTT. Translation: CASSQRQITDTQYF.

This sequence joins TRBV2 and TRBJ2-2; 8 bases map to TRBD1. Germline V lookup: CDR1 SNHLY, CDR2 FYNNEI. J was trimmed by 0 bases and V by 6 bases; bases with no gene match: 3. The CDR3 covers 15 residues. The CDR3 loop reads CASRTGQANTGELFF. The CDR3 DNA reads as TGTGCCAGCAGAACGGGACAGGCGAACACCGGGGAGCTGTTTTTT.

V gene TRBV19 combines with J gene TRBJ2-1; TRBD2 matches at 11 bases. Germline-derived CDR1 and CDR2 are LNHDA and SQIVND (reference sequence). This CDR3 has 17 amino acids. V trimming: 7 bases; J trimming: 0 bases; junction bases outside the gene matches: 8. CDR3 nucleotides: TGTGCCAGTACTACTAGCGGGAGATACACCTCCTACAATGAGCAGTTCTTC. Translating gives CASTTSGRYTSYNEQFF.

V gene TRBV18 combines with J gene TRBJ1-5; D perhaps matches TRBD1 (6 bases). Germline loops: CDR1 KGHSH, CDR2 LQKENI. The CDR3 has 15 amino acids. The germline V and J ends were trimmed by 6 bases and 4 bases, with 16 bases remaining between them. Here the CDR3 DNA reads TGTGCCAGCTCGCGGGGGCAGGGCACAAATCAGCCCCAGCATTTT. It encodes CASSRGQGTNQPQHF.

V and J are TRBV6-5 and TRBJ1-1, with D perhaps TRBD1 (6 bases). The CDR3 extends over 14 amino acids. Germline CDR1 is MNHEY and CDR2 is SVGAGI. The V end was cut by 11 bases, the J end by 4 bases, with 20 bases between. The CDR3 is CASQRGARATEAFF. The CDR3 region has the DNA TGTGCCTCACAGCGGGGGGCGCGGGCCACTGAAGCTTTCTTT.

The chain is built from TRBV29-1 and TRBJ1-1; 10 bases are a match to TRBD1. This CDR3 has 12 residues. The V and J ends lost 6 bases and 6 bases, in that order; junction bases with no gene match: 4. CDR1 and CDR2 (germline): SQVTM, ANQGSEA. The CDR3 loop reads CSVGTGAAEAFF. The CDR3 nucleotides read TGCAGCGTCGGGACAGGGGCGGCTGAAGCTTTCTTT.